This is a list of T cell receptor beta chains from one sample in a study of shared clonotypes between healthy human individuals. Generated by immunoSEQ multiplex PCR, the TCRdb table keeps only in-frame clones and is missing some. The sample shows roughly 2,300,000 clones, around 92% of them seen only once. Sequencing was carried out using naive CD4+ T cells from PBMCs. These receptors came from a man aged 18 to 30 in good health. Some clones in this sample may be carry-over from other donors' samples. Each CDR3 is given without its conserved first and last residue.

TRBV5-8	ASSLEAGYYGYT
TRBV4-2	ASSQTTGTGYEQY
TRBV7-2	ASSTDRGWETQY
TRBV19	ASSQARGSGTGELF
TRBV28	ASSFPRGGDNEQF
TRBV29-1	SVVWGSSYNEQF
TRBV9	ASSGDRITNTGELF
TRBV19	ASSQRGYEQY
TRBV5-1	ASSPDRPPSSYEQY
TRBV5-4	ASSLAAGASYEQY
TRBV27	ASSSTSGGRYSNQPQH
TRBV5-1	ASSLWQGSTEAF
TRBV5-1	ARTKGDTQY
TRBV18	ASSPTQANTGELF
TRBV28	ASSLSGAPNYGYT
TRBV5-1	ASSRGAEQPQH
TRBV6-5	ASRDRGYNEQF
TRBV23-1	ASSQSRPAGNTIY
TRBV5-1	ASSLRAGREQETQY
TRBV7-8	ASSLRGTDYNEQF
TRBV5-1	ASSLQGAQPQH
TRBV5-1	ASSVGQVSDEQY
TRBV7-2	ASSLGTGLAYGYT
TRBV29-1	SVPASIRPDRSNYGYT
TRBV30	AWSAHGQGTVSEQY
TRBV9	ASSVESSGMTSGANVLT
TRBV30	AWREVNTEAF
TRBV28	ASVLAGGTYNEQF
TRBV9	ASSVAENTEAF
TRBV2	ASCPQGGNQPQH
TRBV4-2	ASSQDREGWNTEAF
TRBV9	ASSVISGAGELF
TRBV5-1	ASSLASNTEAF
TRBV5-1	ASSPRSGMNTEAF
TRBV7-2	ASSPGGRKPPNTIY
TRBV4-1	ATVAPGGELF
TRBV6-1	ASMVGGYQETQY
TRBV18	ASSPPGQGSSGNTIY
TRBV11-2	ASSLRTGQNNEQF
TRBV5-1	ASSLGSTTDTQY
TRBV18	VSSPTVGTEAF
TRBV11-2	ASSLLGTGTYNEQF
TRBV4-3	ASSQEATDNEKLF
TRBV4-3	ASSQDYSSGTYEQY
TRBV7-6	ASSLRLAGEQY
TRBV28	ASRPTGTGGTGELF